This T cell receptor (beta chain) is from a study of blood T cell repertoires in COVID-19. Method: immunoSEQ multiplex PCR; TCRdb's copy keeps in-frame clones and lacks some. Of 200,000 to 300,000 clones listed, roughly 87% are singletons. The clonotype comes from a woman in her thirties with acute or convalescent COVID-19. Sequencing was done on a sample of peripheral blood.

This chain's CDR3 is CAWSVLIRQGWTEAFF. As DNA, the CDR3 is TGTGCCTGGAGTGTACTTATCCGGCAGGGGTGGACTGAAGCTTTCTTT. The gene calls are TRBV30 and TRBJ1-1, with a weak D call TRBD1 (6 bases). The CDR3 consists of 16 residues. Germline assignment: CDR1 GTSNPN and CDR2 SVGIG (reference sequence). V was clipped by 0 bases and J by 5 bases, with 19 bases between them.